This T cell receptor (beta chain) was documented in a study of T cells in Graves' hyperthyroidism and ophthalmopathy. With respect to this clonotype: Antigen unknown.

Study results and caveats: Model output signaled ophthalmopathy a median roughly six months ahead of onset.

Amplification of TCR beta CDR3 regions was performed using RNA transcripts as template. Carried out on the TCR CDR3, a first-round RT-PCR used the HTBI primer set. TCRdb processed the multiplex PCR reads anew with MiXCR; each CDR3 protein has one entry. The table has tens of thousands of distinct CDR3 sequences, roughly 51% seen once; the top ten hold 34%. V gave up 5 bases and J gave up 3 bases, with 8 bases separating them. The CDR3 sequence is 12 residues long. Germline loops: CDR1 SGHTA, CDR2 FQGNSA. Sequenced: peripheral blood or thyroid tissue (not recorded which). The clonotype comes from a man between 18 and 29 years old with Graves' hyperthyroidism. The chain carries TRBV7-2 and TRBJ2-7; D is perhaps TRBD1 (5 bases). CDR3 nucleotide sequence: TGTGCCAGCAGCAAGGGGAACTACGAGCAGTACTTC. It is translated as CASSKGNYEQYF. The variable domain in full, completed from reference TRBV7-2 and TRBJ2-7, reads GAGVSQSPSNKVTEKGKDVELRCDPISGHTALYWYRQSLGQGLEFLIYFQGNSAPDKSGLPSDRFSAERTGGSVSTLTIQRTQQEDSAVYLCASSKGNYEQYFGPGTRLTVT.